This T cell receptor beta chain was found in a study of shared clonotypes between healthy human individuals. V lost 7 bases, J lost 3 bases, and 16 bases lay in between. The germline V gene has CDR1 SGHAT and CDR2 FQNNGV. The CDR3 has 15 amino acids. In the source study's methods: Filtering differed for immunoSEQ, which gave only junction sequences without quality scores. This table comes from immunoSEQ multiplex PCR, and its TCRdb copy is limited to in-frame clones, with some not included. The DNA was the basis for D and trimming; V, J and clone size are from that table. The sample yields about 2.5 million clones, just under 95% seen once.

What was sequenced was naive CD4+ T cells from PBMCs. Sample subset: CD45RA+ positively selected. This receptor was identified in a man aged 18 to 29 in good health. Some clones in this sample may be carry-over from other donors' samples. V gene TRBV11-2 combines with J gene TRBJ1-3; tentative D call: TRBD1 (6 bases). Here the CDR3 DNA reads TGTGCCAGCACCCGCGGGGGGGCAGGTGGAAACACCATATATTTT. It yields the protein CASTRGGAGGNTIYF.